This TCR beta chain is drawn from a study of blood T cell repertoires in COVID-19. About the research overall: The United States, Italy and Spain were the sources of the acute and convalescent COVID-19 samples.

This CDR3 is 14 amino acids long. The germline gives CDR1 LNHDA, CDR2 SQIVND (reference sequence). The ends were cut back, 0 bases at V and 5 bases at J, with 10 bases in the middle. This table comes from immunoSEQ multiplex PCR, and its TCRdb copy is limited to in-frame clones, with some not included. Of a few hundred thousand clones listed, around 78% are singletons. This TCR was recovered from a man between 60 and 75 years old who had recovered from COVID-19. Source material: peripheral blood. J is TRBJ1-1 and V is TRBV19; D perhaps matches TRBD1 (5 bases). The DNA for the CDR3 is TGTGCCAGTAGTATAGACGGCAGGGATACTGAAGCTTTCTTT. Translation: CASSIDGRDTEAFF.